A single sample is the source of the 18 T cell receptor beta chains below, sequenced in a study of human T cells and chemical hapten exposure. Time point specified: patch test 1, 2 weeks after DPC sensitization. Treatment denoted: therapeutic diphenylcyclopropenone sensitization with weekly scalp DPC. TCRdb re-derived calls from the RACE reads in MiXCR, one entry per CDR3 protein. The sample contains around 340,000 distinct CDR3 sequences, under 8% of which appear only once. This specimen consisted of whole blood, obtained in connection with sensitization to the hapten diphenylcyclopropenone (DPC). The receptors derive from a woman under 30 with alopecia areata. Some clones in this sample may be carry-over from other donors' samples.

The rearrangement joins TRBV29-1 to TRBJ1-1, with 8 bases fitting TRBD1. The CDR3 totals 14 residues. Germline CDR1 is SQVTM and CDR2 is ANQGSEA. V lost 5 bases to trimming and J lost 4 bases; unmatched junction nucleotides: 9. CDR3 bases: TGCAGCGTTCGGACAGGGAGCGTGGGCACTGAAGCTTTCTTT. Protein: CSVRTGSVGTEAFF.

The chain's CDR3 is CSVLRDLPTGELFF. Here the CDR3 DNA reads TGCAGCGTCCTCAGGGACCTTCCTACCGGGGAGCTGTTTTTT. The V call is TRBV29-1, the J call TRBJ2-2; either TRBD1 or TRBD2 may fit D (5 bases each). This CDR3 spans 14 amino acids. Germline V gene sequence: CDR1 SQVTM, CDR2 ANQGSEA. The ends were cut back, 6 bases at V and 5 bases at J, with 16 bases in the middle.

This clonotype has a count of ten or more. CDR3 region: CASSPGTSGDTGELFF. Written as DNA, the CDR3 is TGTGCCAGCAGCCCGGGGACTAGCGGGGACACCGGGGAGCTGTTTTTT. This chain connects TRBV4-2 to TRBJ2-2; 13 nucleotides agree with TRBD2. J lost 3 bases, V lost 4 bases, and 2 bases had no gene match. This CDR3 comprises 16 residues. CDR1 is LGHNA, CDR2 YNFKEQ, per germline.

This clonotype was seen repeatedly, ten times or more. The CDR3 nucleotides read TGTGCCAGCAGCTCGACAGGGATCTCCTATAATTCACCCCTCCACTTT. Encoded protein: CASSSTGISYNSPLHF. The gene calls are TRBV7-9 and TRBJ1-6, with TRBD1 matching over 7 bases. The V segment lost 4 bases and the J segment 0 bases; nucleotides outside the gene matches: 3. The V gene's germline CDR1 is SEHNR and CDR2 FQNEAQ (reference sequence). The CDR3 runs 16 residues.

There are many counts of this clonotype. The chain links TRBV9 to TRBJ2-7, with 11 bases that match TRBD1. CDR1 and CDR2 (germline): SGDLS, YYNGEE. V shed 4 bases and J 2 bases; nucleotides not matched to a gene: 5. CDR3 size: 15 residues. DNA for the CDR3: TGTGCCAGCAGCTCGGGACAGGGGGTTACCTACGAGCAGTACTTC. Translated, it gives CASSSGQGVTYEQYF. Full variable domain (remainder filled in from reference TRBV9 and TRBJ2-7): DSGVTQTPKHLITATGQRVTLRCSPRSGDLSVYWYQQSLDQGLQFLIQYYNGEERAKGNILERFSAQQFPDLHSELNLSSLELGDSALYFCASSSGQGVTYEQYFGPGTRLTVT.

The chain couples TRBV15 to TRBJ2-1, with 7 bases identical to TRBD1. The CDR3 spans 15 residues. Germline V gene sequence: CDR1 LNHNV, CDR2 YYDKDF (reference sequence). Trimming at V came to 3 bases and at J to 7 bases, leaving 9 bases not matched to a gene. The CDR3 reads CATSSRQGTGNEQFF. The CDR3 nucleotides read TGTGCCACCAGCAGTAGACAGGGCACGGGAAATGAGCAGTTCTTC.

This clonotype has a handful of counts. The gene calls are TRBV29-1 and TRBJ1-5; 8 nucleotides align to TRBD1. This CDR3 comprises 16 residues. Germline loops: CDR1 SQVTM, CDR2 ANQGSEA. V lost 6 bases, J lost 2 bases, and 12 bases stayed unmatched. DNA of the CDR3: TGCAGCGTGTGGGGTAGCGGGACAGGAGGCAATCAGCCCCAGCATTTT. It specifies CSVWGSGTGGNQPQHF.

The sample holds many counts of this clonotype. This chain links TRBV7-2 with TRBJ2-3; 14 nucleotides align to TRBD2. Germline V gene data show CDR1 as SGHTA and CDR2 as FQGNSA. The CDR3 covers 18 residues. V shed 5 bases, J shed 1 base, and the junction held 8 bases outside the gene matches. The chain's CDR3 is CASSPGLAGGRGTDTQYF. The CDR3 DNA follows: TGTGCCAGCAGCCCCGGACTAGCGGGGGGCCGGGGCACAGATACGCAGTATTTT.

The chain joins TRBV5-5 to TRBJ1-6; D not resolved. The V gene's germline CDR1 is SGHKS and CDR2 YYEKEE (reference sequence). Trimming removed 2 bases from V and 10 bases from J, with 13 bases in between. The CDR3 has 14 residues. In DNA, the CDR3 is TGTGCCAGCAGCTTCGGGGTCGAGAAATCACCCCTCCACTTT. It translates to CASSFGVEKSPLHF. Based on the CDR3 plus reference TRBV5-5 and TRBJ1-6, the full variable domain is DAGVTQSPTHLIKTRGQQVTLRCSPISGHKSVSWYQQVLGQGPQFIFQYYEKEERGRGNFPDRFSARQFPNYSSELNVNALLLGDSALYLCASSFGVEKSPLHFGNGTRLTVT.

This clonotype was counted only a few times. At one of its ends the junction is not consistent with the germline gene, which may arise from a read error. The CDR3 region is CASSPDRVPHF. The CDR3 DNA follows: TGTGCCAGCAGTCCAGACAGGGTTCCCCACTTC. The chain uses TRBV2 and TRBJ2-1; 7 nucleotides line up with TRBD1. Germline CDR1 SNHLY, CDR2 FYNNEI. This CDR3 has 11 amino acids.

The chain carries TRBV28 and TRBJ1-2; D perhaps matches TRBD1 (6 bases). The germline V gene has CDR1 MDHEN and CDR2 SYDVKM. This CDR3 region has 14 residues. Trimming took 3 bases from V and 8 from J, leaving 16 bases between them. CDR3 bases: TGTGCCAGCAGTTTCAATACAGGGTTTGAGGGCTACACCTTC. Translated, it gives CASSFNTGFEGYTF.

This clonotype was seen repeatedly, ten times or more. This sequence joins TRBV27 and TRBJ2-7; D remains ambiguous. Germline V gene lookup returns CDR1 MNHEY and CDR2 SMNVEV (reference sequence). The CDR3 has 13 residues. Trimming stripped 3 bases from V and 3 bases from J, with 9 bases between. CDR3 in amino acids: CASSFGPFYEQYF. The CDR3 bases are TGTGCCAGCAGTTTCGGGCCATTCTACGAGCAGTACTTC.

This clonotype came up a few times. The gene calls are TRBV6-1 and TRBJ1-3, with unresolved D. The length of the CDR3 is 15 residues. CDR1 and CDR2 (germline): MNHNS, SASEGT. V lost 0 bases and J lost 5, with 11 bases in between. Here the CDR3 reads CASSEAIEGRNTIYF. The CDR3 region has the DNA TGTGCCAGCAGTGAAGCGATAGAGGGCCGAAACACCATATATTTT.

This clonotype was picked up a small number of times. The rearrangement uses TRBV5-6 and TRBJ2-3, with TRBD1 matching over 7 bases. This CDR3 has 15 residues. Germline V gene sequence: CDR1 SGHDT, CDR2 YYEEEE. Germline trimming cut 6 bases from V and 2 bases from J; bases unmatched to any gene: 9. The CDR3 bases are TGTGCCAGCACCCAGGGACAGCTATACACAGATACGCAGTATTTT. This encodes CASTQGQLYTDTQYF.

This clonotype occurred a few times. This chain uses TRBV27 with TRBJ2-1; possibly TRBD1 or TRBD2 for D (6 bases each). The V gene's germline CDR1 is MNHEY and CDR2 SMNVEV (reference sequence). This CDR3 has 14 amino acids. V lost 1 base and J lost 6, with 10 bases in between. CDR3 region: CASSLWGAGNEQFF. Here the CDR3 DNA reads TGTGCCAGCAGTTTATGGGGGGCGGGCAATGAGCAGTTCTTC.

The sample holds a few counts of this clonotype. The chain couples TRBV28 to TRBJ1-1; D not resolved. This CDR3 is 11 amino acids long. Trimming shortened V by 6 bases and J by 7 bases, and 9 bases separated the two germline ends. The germline gives CDR1 MDHEN, CDR2 SYDVKM. CDR3 region: CASRSSDEAFF. DNA for the CDR3: TGTGCCAGCAGATCCTCGGATGAAGCTTTCTTT.

This clonotype has a count of ten or more. The chain combines TRBV14 with TRBJ2-3; possible D gene TRBD1, 6 bases. Per the germline V gene, CDR1 is SGHDN and CDR2 is FVKESK. Trimming pared 1 base from V and 6 bases from J, leaving 17 bases between. The CDR3 length is 16 residues. The CDR3 coding sequence is TGTGCCAGCAGCCAAGTTGGACAGAACCTTCTGGATACGCAGTATTTT. It specifies CASSQVGQNLLDTQYF.

This clonotype showed up just a few times. This chain joins TRBV5-1 and TRBJ2-1, with TRBD2 matching 8 bases. Per the germline V gene, CDR1 is SGHRS and CDR2 is YFSETQ. The CDR3 is made up of 14 amino acids. The V gene end was trimmed by 0 bases and the J gene end by 9 bases; junction bases not matched to a gene: 5. As DNA, the CDR3 is TGCGCCAGCAGCTTGGGGCTAGCGGGCCCTGAGCAGTTCTTC. Translation gives CASSLGLAGPEQFF.